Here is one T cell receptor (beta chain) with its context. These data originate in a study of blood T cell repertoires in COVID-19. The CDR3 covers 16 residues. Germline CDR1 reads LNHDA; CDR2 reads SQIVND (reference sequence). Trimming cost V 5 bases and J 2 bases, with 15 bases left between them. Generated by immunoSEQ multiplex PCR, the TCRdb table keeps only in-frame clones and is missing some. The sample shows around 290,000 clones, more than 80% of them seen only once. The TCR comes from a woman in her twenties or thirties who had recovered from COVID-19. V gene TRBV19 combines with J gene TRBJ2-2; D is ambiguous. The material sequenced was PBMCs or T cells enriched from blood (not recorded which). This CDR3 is CASSPFPLLNTGELFF. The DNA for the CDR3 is TGTGCCAGTAGTCCGTTTCCTCTCCTCAACACCGGGGAGCTGTTTTTT. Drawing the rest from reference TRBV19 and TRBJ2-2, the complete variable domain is DGGITQSPKYLFRKEGQNVTLSCEQNLNHDAMYWYRQDPGQGLRLIYYSQIVNDFQKGDIAEGYSVSREKKESFPLTVTSAQKNPTAFYLCASSPFPLLNTGELFFGEGSRLTVL.